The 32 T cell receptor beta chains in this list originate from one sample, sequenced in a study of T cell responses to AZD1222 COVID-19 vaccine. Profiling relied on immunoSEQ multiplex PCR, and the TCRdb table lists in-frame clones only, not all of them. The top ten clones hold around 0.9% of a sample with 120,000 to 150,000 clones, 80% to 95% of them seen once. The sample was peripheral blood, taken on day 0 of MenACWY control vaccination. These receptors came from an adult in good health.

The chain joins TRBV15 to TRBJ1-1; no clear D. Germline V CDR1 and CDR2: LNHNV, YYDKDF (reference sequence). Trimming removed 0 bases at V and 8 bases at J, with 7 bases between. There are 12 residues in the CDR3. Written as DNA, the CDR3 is TGTGCCACCAGCAGAGATCAGCAGGAAGCTTTCTTT. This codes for CATSRDQQEAFF.

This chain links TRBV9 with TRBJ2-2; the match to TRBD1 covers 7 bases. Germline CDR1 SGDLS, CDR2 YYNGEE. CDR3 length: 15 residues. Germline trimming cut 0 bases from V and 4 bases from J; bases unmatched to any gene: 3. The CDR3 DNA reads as TGTGCCAGCAGCGTAGCGACAGGGCCCACCGGGGAGCTGTTTTTT. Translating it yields CASSVATGPTGELFF.

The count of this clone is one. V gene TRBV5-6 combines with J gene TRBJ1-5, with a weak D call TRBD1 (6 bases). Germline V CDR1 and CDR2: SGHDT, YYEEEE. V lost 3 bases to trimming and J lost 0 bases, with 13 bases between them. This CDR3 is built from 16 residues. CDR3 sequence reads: CASSSWTVYSNQPQHF. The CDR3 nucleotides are TGTGCCAGCAGCTCCTGGACAGTGTATAGCAATCAGCCCCAGCATTTT.

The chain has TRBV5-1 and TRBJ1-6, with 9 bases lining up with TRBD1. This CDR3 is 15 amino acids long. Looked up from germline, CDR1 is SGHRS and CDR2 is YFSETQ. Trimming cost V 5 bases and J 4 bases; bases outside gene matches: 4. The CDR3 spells CASRSGTGYNSPLHF. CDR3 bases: TGCGCCAGCAGATCCGGGACAGGGTATAATTCACCCCTCCACTTT.

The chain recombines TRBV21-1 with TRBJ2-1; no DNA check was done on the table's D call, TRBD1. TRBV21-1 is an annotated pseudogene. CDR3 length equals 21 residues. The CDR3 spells CASSKQMPTGDRLLTNNEQFF. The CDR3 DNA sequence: TGTGCCAGCAGCAAGCAAATGCCCACCGGGGACAGGTTACTAACCAACAATGAGCAGTTCTTC.

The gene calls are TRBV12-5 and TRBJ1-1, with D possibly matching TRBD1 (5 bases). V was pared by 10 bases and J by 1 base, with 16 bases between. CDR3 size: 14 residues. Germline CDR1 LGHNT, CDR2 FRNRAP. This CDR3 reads CATRAGTENTEAFF. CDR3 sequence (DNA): TGTGCTACTCGGGCTGGGACGGAGAACACTGAAGCTTTCTTT.

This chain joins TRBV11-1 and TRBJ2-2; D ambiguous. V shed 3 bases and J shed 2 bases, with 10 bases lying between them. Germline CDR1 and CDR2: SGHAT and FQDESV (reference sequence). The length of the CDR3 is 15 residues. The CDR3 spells CASSFRTLNTGELFF. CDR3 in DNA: TGTGCCAGCAGCTTTCGGACGCTAAACACCGGGGAGCTGTTTTTT.

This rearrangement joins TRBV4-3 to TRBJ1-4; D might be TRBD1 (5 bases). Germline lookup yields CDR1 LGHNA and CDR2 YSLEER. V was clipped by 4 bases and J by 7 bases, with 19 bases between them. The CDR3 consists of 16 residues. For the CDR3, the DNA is TGCGCCAGCAGCCCGTCGAATTGGGGGTTTGTTGAAAAACTGTTTTTT. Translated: CASSPSNWGFVEKLFF.

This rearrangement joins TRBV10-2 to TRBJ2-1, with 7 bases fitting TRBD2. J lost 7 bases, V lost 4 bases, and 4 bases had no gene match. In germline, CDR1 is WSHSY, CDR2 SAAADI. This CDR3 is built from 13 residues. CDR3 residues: CASSGDYRNEQFF. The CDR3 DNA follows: TGCGCCAGCAGTGGGGACTACCGAAATGAGCAGTTCTTC.

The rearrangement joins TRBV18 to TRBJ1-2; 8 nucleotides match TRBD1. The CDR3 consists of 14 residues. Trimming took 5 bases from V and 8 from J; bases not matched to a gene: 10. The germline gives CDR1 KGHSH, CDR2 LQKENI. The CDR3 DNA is TGTGCCAGCTCAACGTACGGACAGGGAGAAGGCTACACCTTC. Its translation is CASSTYGQGEGYTF.

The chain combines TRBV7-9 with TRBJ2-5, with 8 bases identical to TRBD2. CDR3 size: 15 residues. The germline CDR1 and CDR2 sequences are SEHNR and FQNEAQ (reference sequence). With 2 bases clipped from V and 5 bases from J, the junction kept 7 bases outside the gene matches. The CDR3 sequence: CASSLPGGGFETQYF. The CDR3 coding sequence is TGTGCCAGCAGCTTACCCGGGGGGGGGTTCGAGACCCAGTACTTC.

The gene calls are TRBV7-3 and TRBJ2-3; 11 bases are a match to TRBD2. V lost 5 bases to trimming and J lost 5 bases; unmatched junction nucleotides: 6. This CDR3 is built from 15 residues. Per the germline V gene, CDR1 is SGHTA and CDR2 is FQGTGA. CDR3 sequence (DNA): TGTGCCAGCAGCAAACTAGCGGGAGTTATAGATACGCAGTATTTT. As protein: CASSKLAGVIDTQYF.

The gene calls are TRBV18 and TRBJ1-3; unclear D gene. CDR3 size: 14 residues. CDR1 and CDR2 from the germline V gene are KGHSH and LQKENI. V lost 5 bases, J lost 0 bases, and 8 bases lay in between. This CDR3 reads CASSTGNSGNTIYF. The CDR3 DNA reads TGTGCCAGCTCAACCGGTAACTCTGGAAACACCATATATTTT.

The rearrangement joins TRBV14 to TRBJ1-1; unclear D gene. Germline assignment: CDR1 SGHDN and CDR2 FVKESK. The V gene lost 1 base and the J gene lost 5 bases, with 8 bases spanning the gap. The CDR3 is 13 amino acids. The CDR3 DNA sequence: TGTGCCAGCAGCCAAGTTTCGACGACTGAAGCTTTCTTT. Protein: CASSQVSTTEAFF. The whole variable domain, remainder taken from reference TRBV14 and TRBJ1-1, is EAGVTQFPSHSVIEKGQTVTLRCDPISGHDNLYWYRRVMGKEIKFLLHFVKESKQDESGMPNNRFLAERTGGTYSTLKVQPAELEDSGVYFCASSQVSTTEAFFGQGTRLTVV.

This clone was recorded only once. The CDR3 coding sequence is TGTGCCAGCAGCCCCCGTTTTCAGGGTGGTATGAGAGGCTACACCTTC. Translated: CASSPRFQGGMRGYTF. The chain carries TRBV9 and TRBJ1-2; possibly TRBD1 for D (5 bases). V lost 4 bases and J 8 bases, leaving 24 bases between the germline ends. Germline-derived CDR1 and CDR2 are SGDLS and YYNGEE. There are 16 residues in the CDR3.

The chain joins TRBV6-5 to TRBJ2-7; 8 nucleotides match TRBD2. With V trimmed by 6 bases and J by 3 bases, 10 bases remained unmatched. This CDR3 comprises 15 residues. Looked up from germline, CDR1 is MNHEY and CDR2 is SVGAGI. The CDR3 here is CASRNSGLAGYEQYF. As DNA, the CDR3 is TGTGCCAGCAGGAACTCGGGGCTAGCGGGCTACGAGCAGTACTTC.

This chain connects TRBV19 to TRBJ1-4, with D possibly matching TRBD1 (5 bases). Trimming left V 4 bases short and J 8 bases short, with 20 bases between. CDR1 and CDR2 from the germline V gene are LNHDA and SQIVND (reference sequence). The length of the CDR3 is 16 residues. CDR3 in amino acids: CASSTGTDFLGEKLFF. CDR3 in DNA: TGTGCCAGTAGTACCGGGACTGACTTCCTTGGAGAAAAACTGTTTTTT.

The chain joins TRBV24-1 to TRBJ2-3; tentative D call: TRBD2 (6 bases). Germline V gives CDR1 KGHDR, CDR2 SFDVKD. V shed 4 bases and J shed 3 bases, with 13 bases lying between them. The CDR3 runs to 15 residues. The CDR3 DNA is TGTGCCACCAGTGACGTCGGGGGAGTGACAGATACGCAGTATTTT. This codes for CATSDVGGVTDTQYF.

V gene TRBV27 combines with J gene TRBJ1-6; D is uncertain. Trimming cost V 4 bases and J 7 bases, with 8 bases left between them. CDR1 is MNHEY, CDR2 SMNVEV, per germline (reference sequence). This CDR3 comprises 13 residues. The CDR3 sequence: CASSSILNSPLHF. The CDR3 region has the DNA TGTGCCAGCAGTTCCATTCTAAATTCACCCCTCCACTTT.

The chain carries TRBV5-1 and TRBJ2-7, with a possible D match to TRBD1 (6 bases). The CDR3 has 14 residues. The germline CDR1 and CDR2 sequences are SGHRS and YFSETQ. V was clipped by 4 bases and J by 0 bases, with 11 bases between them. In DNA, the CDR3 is TGCGCCAGCAGCCATGCGGACAGCTCCTACGAGCAGTACTTC. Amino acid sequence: CASSHADSSYEQYF. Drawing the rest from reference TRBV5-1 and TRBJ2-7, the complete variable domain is KAGVTQTPRYLIKTRGQQVTLSCSPISGHRSVSWYQQTPGQGLQFLFEYFSETQRNKGNFPGRFSGRQFSNSRSEMNVSTLELGDSALYLCASSHADSSYEQYFGPGTRLTVT.

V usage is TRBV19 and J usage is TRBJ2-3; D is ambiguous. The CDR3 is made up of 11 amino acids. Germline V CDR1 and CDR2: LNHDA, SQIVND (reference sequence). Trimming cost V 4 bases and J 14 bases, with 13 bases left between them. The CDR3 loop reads CASSRTPSWYF. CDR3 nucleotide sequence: TGTGCCAGTAGTAGGACCCCTTCGTGGTATTTT.

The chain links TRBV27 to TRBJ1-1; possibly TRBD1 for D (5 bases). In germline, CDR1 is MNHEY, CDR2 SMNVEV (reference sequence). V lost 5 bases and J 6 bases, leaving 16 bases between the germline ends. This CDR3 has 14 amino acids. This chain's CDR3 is CASSGAGRVSEAFF. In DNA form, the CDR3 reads TGTGCCAGCAGTGGCGCAGGGAGAGTGTCTGAAGCTTTCTTT.

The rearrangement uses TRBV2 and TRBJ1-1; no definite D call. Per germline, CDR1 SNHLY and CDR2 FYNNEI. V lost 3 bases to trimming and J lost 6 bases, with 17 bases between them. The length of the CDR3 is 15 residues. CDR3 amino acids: CASSDPFSQEPEAFF. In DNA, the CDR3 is TGTGCCAGCAGTGATCCCTTCAGTCAAGAACCTGAAGCTTTCTTT.

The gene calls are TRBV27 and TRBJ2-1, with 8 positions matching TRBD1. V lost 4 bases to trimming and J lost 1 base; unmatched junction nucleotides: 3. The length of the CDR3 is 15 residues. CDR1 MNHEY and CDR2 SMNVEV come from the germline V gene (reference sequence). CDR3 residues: CASSSDRASYNEQFF. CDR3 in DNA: TGTGCCAGCAGTTCGGACAGGGCTTCCTACAATGAGCAGTTCTTC.

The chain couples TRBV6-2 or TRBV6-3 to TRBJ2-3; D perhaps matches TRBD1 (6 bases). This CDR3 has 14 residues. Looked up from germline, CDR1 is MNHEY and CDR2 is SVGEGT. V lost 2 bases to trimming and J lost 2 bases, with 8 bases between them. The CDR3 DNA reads TGTGCCAGCAGTTACACAGGGACCACAGATACGCAGTATTTT. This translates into CASSYTGTTDTQYF.

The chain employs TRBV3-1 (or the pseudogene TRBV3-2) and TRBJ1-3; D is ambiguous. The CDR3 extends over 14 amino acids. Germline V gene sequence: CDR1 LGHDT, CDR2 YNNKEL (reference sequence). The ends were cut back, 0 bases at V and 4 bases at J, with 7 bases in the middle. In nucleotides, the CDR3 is TGTGCCAGCAGCCAAGACCTGATGGGAAACACCATATATTTT. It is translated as CASSQDLMGNTIYF.

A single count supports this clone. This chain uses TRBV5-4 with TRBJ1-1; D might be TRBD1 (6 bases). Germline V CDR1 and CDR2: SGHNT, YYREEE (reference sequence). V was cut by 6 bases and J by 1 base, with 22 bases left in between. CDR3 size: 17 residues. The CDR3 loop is CASNSRGGALGNTEAFF. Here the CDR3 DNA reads TGTGCCAGCAACTCTCGTGGGGGGGCTCTAGGGAACACTGAAGCTTTCTTT.

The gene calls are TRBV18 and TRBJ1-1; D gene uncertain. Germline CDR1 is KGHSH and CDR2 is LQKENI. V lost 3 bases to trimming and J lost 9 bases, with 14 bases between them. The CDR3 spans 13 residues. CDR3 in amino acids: CASSPPGSNQAFF. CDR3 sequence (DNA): TGTGCCAGCTCACCCCCGGGATCGAACCAAGCTTTCTTT.

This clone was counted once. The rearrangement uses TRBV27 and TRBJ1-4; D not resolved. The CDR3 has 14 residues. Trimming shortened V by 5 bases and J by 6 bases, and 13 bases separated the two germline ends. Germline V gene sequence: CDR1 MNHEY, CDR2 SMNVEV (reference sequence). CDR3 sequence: CASSPDPTYEKLFF. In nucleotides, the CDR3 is TGTGCCAGCAGTCCCGACCCCACCTATGAAAAACTGTTTTTT.

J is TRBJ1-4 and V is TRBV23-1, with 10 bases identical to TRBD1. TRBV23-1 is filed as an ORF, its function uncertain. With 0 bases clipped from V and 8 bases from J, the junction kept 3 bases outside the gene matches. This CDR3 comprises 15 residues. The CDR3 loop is CASSQSGTGDEKLFF. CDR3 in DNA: TGCGCCAGCAGTCAATCTGGGACAGGGGACGAAAAACTGTTTTTT.

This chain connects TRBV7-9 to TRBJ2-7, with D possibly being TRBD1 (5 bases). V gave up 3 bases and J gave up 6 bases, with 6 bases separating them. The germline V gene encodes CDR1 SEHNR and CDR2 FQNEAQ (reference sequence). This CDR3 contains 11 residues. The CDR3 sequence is CASSFRVEQYF. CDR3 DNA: TGTGCCAGCAGCTTCAGGGTCGAGCAGTACTTC. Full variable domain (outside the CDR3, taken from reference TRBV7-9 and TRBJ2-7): DTGVSQNPRHKITKRGQNVTFRCDPISEHNRLYWYRQTLGQGPEFLTYFQNEAQLEKSRLLSDRFSAERPKGSFSTLEIQRTEQGDSAMYLCASSFRVEQYFGPGTRLTVT.

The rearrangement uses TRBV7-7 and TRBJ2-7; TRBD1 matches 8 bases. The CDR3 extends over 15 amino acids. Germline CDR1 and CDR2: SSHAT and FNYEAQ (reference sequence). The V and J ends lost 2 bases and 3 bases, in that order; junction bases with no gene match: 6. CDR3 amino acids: CASSLSQGASYEQYF. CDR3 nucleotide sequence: TGTGCCAGCAGCTTATCTCAGGGGGCCAGCTACGAGCAGTACTTC.